These 27 T cell receptor beta chains were sequenced from one sample in a study of technical replicates of blood from a handful of donors. TCRdb keeps only in-frame clones here, not all; method: immunoSEQ multiplex PCR. The table has approximately 74,000 clones, over 75% seen once; the top ten hold about 4.6%. The sequencing input was PBMCs. The origin of the receptors is a human donor in good health. Some clones in this sample may be carry-over from other donors' samples.

The chain combines TRBV14 with TRBJ2-7; 10 bases fit TRBD1. The CDR3 runs 14 residues. CDR1 is SGHDN and CDR2 is FVKESK in the germline V gene. V lost 3 bases to trimming and J lost 4 bases; unmatched junction nucleotides: 3. DNA for the CDR3: TGTGCCAGCAGCCATGGACAGGGGGGGTACGAGCAGTACTTC. Residues: CASSHGQGGYEQYF.

This clone was observed a single time. The chain links TRBV27 to TRBJ2-6; possibly TRBD1 for D (5 bases). The V end was cut by 7 bases, the J end by 0 bases, with 7 bases between. This CDR3 has 14 residues. Germline values: CDR1 MNHEY, CDR2 SMNVEV (reference sequence). The CDR3 sequence is CASKDSSGANVLTF. CDR3 in DNA: TGTGCCAGCAAAGACAGCTCTGGGGCCAACGTCCTGACTTTC.

The chain couples TRBV4-2 to TRBJ2-1; 11 positions agree with TRBD2. Germline CDR1 LGHNA, CDR2 YNFKEQ. The CDR3 runs 16 residues. Trimming cost V 2 bases and J 8 bases; bases outside gene matches: 8. CDR3 coding DNA: TGTGCCAGCAGCCAAATGGGAACTAGCGGGAGATATGAGCAGTTCTTC. It translates to CASSQMGTSGRYEQFF.

The gene calls are TRBV7-9 and TRBJ1-2, with 7 bases that match TRBD1. Germline V gene lookup returns CDR1 SEHNR and CDR2 FQNEAQ (reference sequence). The CDR3 is made up of 17 amino acids. J lost 0 bases, V lost 4 bases, and 11 bases had no gene match. CDR3 amino acids: CASSSVADRLSNYGYTF. CDR3 sequence (DNA): TGTGCCAGCAGCTCCGTCGCGGACAGGTTGTCTAACTATGGCTACACCTTC.

The chain is built from TRBV6-1 and TRBJ2-7, with a weak D call TRBD2 (5 bases). Germline CDR1 MNHNS, CDR2 SASEGT. This CDR3 has 13 residues. V gave up 6 bases and J gave up 6 bases, with 15 bases separating them. DNA for the CDR3: TGTGCCAGCAGGGAGGTGGCAGCTGGCGAGCAGTACTTC. Its protein product is CASREVAAGEQYF.

The chain joins TRBV4-3 to TRBJ2-7, with D possibly matching TRBD1 (6 bases). CDR3 length: 15 residues. The V gene's germline CDR1 is LGHNA and CDR2 YSLEER. The germline V and J ends were trimmed by 0 bases and 3 bases, with 12 bases remaining between them. The CDR3 protein is CASSQDGVGGYEQYF. The CDR3 DNA is TGCGCCAGCAGCCAAGACGGAGTAGGGGGCTACGAGCAGTACTTC.

CDR3 in amino acids: CASSARGGSGYEQYF. CDR3 DNA sequence: TGTGCCAGCAGCGCGAGGGGCGGGAGCGGGTACGAGCAGTACTTC. The V gene is TRBV7-3, the J gene TRBJ2-7; 7 bases fit TRBD2. Germline assignment: CDR1 SGHTA and CDR2 FQGTGA. The CDR3 covers 15 residues. Trimming took 5 bases from V and 4 from J; bases not matched to a gene: 11.

This clone has just a few counts. The gene calls are TRBV15 and TRBJ2-1, with TRBD2 matching over 9 bases. The V and J ends lost 0 bases and 7 bases, in that order; junction bases with no gene match: 7. The CDR3 has 16 residues. The germline V gene encodes CDR1 LNHNV and CDR2 YYDKDF (reference sequence). DNA for the CDR3: TGTGCCACCAGCAGAGATCGGGCTAGCGGGACGAATGAGCAGTTCTTC. It encodes CATSRDRASGTNEQFF.

V usage is TRBV7-5 and J usage is TRBJ2-1; TRBD2, the table's D call, was not compared with the DNA. TRBV7-5 is given as a pseudogene. The CDR3 covers 16 residues. The CDR3: CVRSLARLATHNEQFF. CDR3 in DNA: TGTGTCAGAAGCTTAGCGCGGCTAGCGACCCACAATGAGCAGTTCTTC.

This clone appeared once. CDR3 sequence (DNA): TGTGCCAGCTCACCTTCGAGCTCCTACGAGCAGTACTTC. It translates to CASSPSSSYEQYF. The genes are TRBV18 and TRBJ2-7, with no clear D. This CDR3 region has 13 residues. The germline gives CDR1 KGHSH, CDR2 LQKENI. Trimming cost V 3 bases and J 0 bases, with 6 bases left between them.

The gene calls are TRBV18 and TRBJ1-1, with TRBD1 as a possible D gene (5 bases). Germline V gene sequence: CDR1 KGHSH, CDR2 LQKENI. The CDR3 has 14 residues. The V gene lost 3 bases and the J gene lost 1 base, with 9 bases spanning the gap. The CDR3, as DNA: TGTGCCAGCTCACCCAGGGTGGAGAACACTGAAGCTTTCTTT. Its protein is CASSPRVENTEAFF.

This clone appeared a few times. CDR3 loop: CASSFPTGTEAFF. CDR3 sequence (DNA): TGTGCCAGCAGTTTCCCGACGGGGACTGAAGCTTTCTTT. This chain connects TRBV6-6 to TRBJ1-1; no firm D call. Germline loops: CDR1 MNHNY, CDR2 SVGAGI (reference sequence). This CDR3 is 13 amino acids long. V lost 4 bases and J 5 bases, leaving 11 bases between the germline ends.

The chain has TRBV21-1 and TRBJ2-5; TRBD2 is taken as the D call from the table, unchecked against the DNA. TRBV21-1 is labeled a pseudogene. The CDR3 consists of 15 residues. Written as DNA, the CDR3 is TGTGCCAGCAGCAAACCGGGACTCGGGGAAGAGACCCAGTACTTC. Encoded protein: CASSKPGLGEETQYF.

The chain links TRBV2 to TRBJ1-3; TRBD1 aligns across 8 bases. Trimming removed 4 bases from V and 6 bases from J; junction bases left unmatched: 11. Looked up from germline, CDR1 is SNHLY and CDR2 is FYNNEI. The CDR3 totals 16 residues. The CDR3 reads CASSVSGTGSPNTIYF. The CDR3 region has the DNA TGTGCCAGCAGTGTATCCGGGACAGGATCGCCAAACACCATATATTTT.

J is TRBJ2-4 and V is TRBV21-1; the table gives TRBD2 as D, unverified against the DNA. TRBV21-1 is a documented pseudogene. This CDR3 has 16 amino acids. CDR3 in DNA: TGTGCCAGCAATTTTGGGAGGGGCCGAGCCAAAAACATTCAGTACTTC. Protein: CASNFGRGRAKNIQYF.

V is TRBV19 and J is TRBJ2-3, with 11 bases that match TRBD2. The CDR3 extends over 15 amino acids. The ends lost 4 bases at V and 3 bases at J; junction bases unmatched: 3. Germline lookup yields CDR1 LNHDA and CDR2 SQIVND (reference sequence). In nucleotides, the CDR3 is TGTGCCAGTAGTACTACTAGCGGGGGAACAGATACGCAGTATTTT. It yields the protein CASSTTSGGTDTQYF.

The CDR3 region has the DNA TGTGCCAGCTCACCACCCTCCGGGACAGGGATTAACTATGGCTACACCTTC. Its translation is CASSPPSGTGINYGYTF. The chain uses TRBV18 and TRBJ1-2; 9 bases fit TRBD1. V gave up 0 bases and J gave up 1 base; unmatched junction bases: 6. CDR3 size: 17 residues. Germline V gene lookup returns CDR1 KGHSH and CDR2 LQKENI.

The CDR3 nucleotides read TGTGCCAGCAGCTTATATTTGGGGGCGAAGCAGTTCTTC. Its protein product is CASSLYLGAKQFF. The chain couples TRBV11-3 to TRBJ2-1, with D possibly being TRBD1 (6 bases). Germline V gene data show CDR1 as SGHNT and CDR2 as YENEEA. There are 13 residues in the CDR3. Between the trimmed V and J ends, which lost 2 bases and 11 bases, there was a span of 13 bases.

This clone came up once. The rearrangement links TRBV7-6 to TRBJ2-7; possible D gene TRBD2, 6 bases. Germline CDR1 reads SGHVS; CDR2 reads FNYEAQ. V gave up 4 bases and J gave up 6 bases, with 10 bases separating them. This CDR3 has 12 residues. The DNA of the CDR3 is TGTGCCAGCAGCTCCCTCGGGGGCGAGCAGTACTTC. Translating it yields CASSSLGGEQYF.

V gene TRBV19 combines with J gene TRBJ1-2; D gene uncertain. The V end lost 8 bases, the J end lost 4 bases, and 14 bases lay between the germline ends. The CDR3 runs 13 residues. Per germline, CDR1 LNHDA and CDR2 SQIVND (reference sequence). The CDR3 nucleotides are TGTGCCAGTTTAGAACGACGGGGCTATGGCTACACCTTC. Protein: CASLERRGYGYTF.

This clone was seen a single time. The V gene is TRBV4-1, the J gene TRBJ1-5; maybe TRBD1 (5 bases). Germline CDR1 reads MGHRA; CDR2 reads YSYEKL. V was pared by 1 base and J by 4 bases, with 14 bases between. The CDR3 extends over 16 amino acids. The CDR3 region has the DNA TGCGCCAGCAGCCAAGTAGGAAGGGGAGGGAATCAGCCCCAGCATTTT. Translated, it gives CASSQVGRGGNQPQHF.

V is TRBV5-8 and J is TRBJ2-5; a possible D gene is TRBD1 (6 bases). V lost 4 bases, J lost 7 bases, and 14 bases lay in between. The CDR3 consists of 13 residues. Per the germline V gene, CDR1 is SGHTS and CDR2 is YDEGEE. The CDR3 DNA sequence: TGTGCCAGCAGCACGGGACAAGGGGGGACCCAGTACTTC. Translated, it gives CASSTGQGGTQYF.

V gene TRBV4-3 combines with J gene TRBJ2-3, with D unclear. Trimming took 6 bases from V and 2 from J, leaving 6 bases between them. The CDR3 runs to 12 residues. Looked up from germline, CDR1 is LGHNA and CDR2 is YSLEER. The DNA of the CDR3 is TGCGCCAGCAGTCCCAACACAGATACGCAGTATTTT. Amino acid sequence: CASSPNTDTQYF.

Only one count was recorded for this clone. V is TRBV18 and J is TRBJ2-7, with 11 bases matching TRBD2. The V segment lost 4 bases and the J segment 2 bases; nucleotides outside the gene matches: 4. The CDR3 loop spans 15 amino acids. From germline, CDR1 is KGHSH and CDR2 LQKENI. The CDR3 coding sequence is TGTGCCAGCTCACTACGACTAGCGGGAACCTACGAGCAGTACTTC. As protein: CASSLRLAGTYEQYF.

The rearrangement uses TRBV6-5 and TRBJ2-7; 8 bases are shared with TRBD2. Germline V lookup: CDR1 MNHEY, CDR2 SVGAGI. The V and J ends lost 7 bases and 0 bases, in that order; junction bases with no gene match: 5. The CDR3 extends over 14 amino acids. CDR3 amino acids: CASNRRGVSYEQYF. CDR3 DNA sequence: TGTGCCAGCAACCGGCGGGGGGTCTCCTACGAGCAGTACTTC.

The chain has TRBV6-1 and TRBJ1-5; D might be TRBD1 (6 bases). Germline V gives CDR1 MNHNS, CDR2 SASEGT. This CDR3 has 15 residues. V was cut by 8 bases and J by 1 base, with 15 bases left in between. The CDR3 nucleotides are TGTGCCAGCCGACAGGTATGGGGAAGCAATCAGCCCCAGCATTTT. This translates into CASRQVWGSNQPQHF.

On this clone itself: The same CDR3 arises from other DNA sequences in this sample as well. This rearrangement joins TRBV15 to TRBJ1-4; TRBD1 matches 8 bases. This CDR3 has 15 amino acids. Germline CDR1 reads LNHNV; CDR2 reads YYDKDF (reference sequence). With 0 bases clipped from V and 5 bases from J, the junction kept 2 bases outside the gene matches. CDR3 region: CATSRDQGANEKLFF. The DNA for the CDR3 is TGTGCCACCAGCAGAGATCAGGGGGCCAATGAAAAACTGTTTTTT.